The 24 T cell receptor beta chains presented below share a single source sample, sequenced in a study of blood T cell repertoires in COVID-19. Produced via immunoSEQ multiplex PCR; TCRdb's table is partial and in-frame only. The sample contains roughly 240,000 clones, roughly 88% of which appear only once. The sequencing sample was made of PBMCs or T cells enriched from blood (not recorded which). These receptors all come from a woman aged 40 to 50 with acute COVID-19.

J is TRBJ1-2 and V is TRBV27; D remains ambiguous. This CDR3 comprises 12 residues. In germline, CDR1 is MNHEY, CDR2 SMNVEV (reference sequence). V was shortened by 5 bases and J by 7 bases, with 11 bases between the two germline ends. CDR3 sequence reads: CASSSPLGGYTF. In nucleotides, the CDR3 is TGTGCCAGCAGTAGTCCACTTGGTGGCTACACCTTC.

The chain uses TRBV7-2 and TRBJ1-1; D gene unclear. The CDR3 sequence is 14 residues long. V lost 5 bases and J lost 4, with 14 bases in between. Germline V gene lookup returns CDR1 SGHTA and CDR2 FQGNSA. The CDR3 bases are TGTGCCAGCAGCCTGAGGGAGGGCGGCACTGAAGCTTTCTTT. Translating it yields CASSLREGGTEAFF.

The rearrangement uses TRBV29-1 and TRBJ2-5; D perhaps matches TRBD2 (5 bases). Germline V gene data show CDR1 as SQVTM and CDR2 as ANQGSEA. The CDR3 consists of 12 residues. V was trimmed by 4 bases and J by 1 base, leaving 7 bases between them. The CDR3 DNA is TGCAGCGTTGTGAGCGGCCAAGAGACCCAGTACTTC. Translation: CSVVSGQETQYF.

This clone appeared a few times. The genes are TRBV24-1 and TRBJ2-2; 9 bases are shared with TRBD1. The J segment lost 4 bases and the V segment lost 3 bases, leaving 8 bases of the junction unmatched. The CDR3 is 17 amino acids. Germline V gives CDR1 KGHDR, CDR2 SFDVKD. In DNA, the CDR3 is TGTGCCACCAGTGATCCCGACTGGACAGGGGCCACCGGGGAGCTGTTTTTT. This gives the protein CATSDPDWTGATGELFF.

This clone came up once. This rearrangement joins TRBV11-2 to TRBJ2-1, with 8 bases lining up with TRBD1. The CDR3 is 16 amino acids. Trimming removed 5 bases from V and 4 bases from J; junction bases left unmatched: 10. Germline V gene data show CDR1 as SGHAT and CDR2 as FQNNGV. CDR3 sequence (DNA): TGTGCCAGCAGCGGGGGCGGACAGGGCCCTTACAATGAGCAGTTCTTC. It specifies CASSGGGQGPYNEQFF.

V usage is TRBV7-6 and J usage is TRBJ1-2; no clear D gene. The CDR3 totals 15 residues. Germline V CDR1 and CDR2: SGHVS, FNYEAQ. Trimming stripped 10 bases from V and 8 bases from J, with 26 bases between. CDR3 DNA: TGTGCCACCACAGCTTATAGGCAGGCAGGCCTAGGCTACACCTTC. This encodes CATTAYRQAGLGYTF. Combining the CDR3 with reference TRBV7-6 and TRBJ1-2 gives the whole variable domain GAGVSQSPRYKVTKRGQDVALRCDPISGHVSLYWYRQALGQGPEFLTYFNYEAQQDKSGLPNDRFSAERPEGSISTLTIQRTEQRDSAMYRCATTAYRQAGLGYTFGSGTRLTVV.

This clone was seen once. This chain links TRBV19 with TRBJ2-4, with a possible D match to TRBD2 (5 bases). Germline V CDR1 and CDR2: LNHDA, SQIVND (reference sequence). V was trimmed by 5 bases and J by 5 bases, leaving 13 bases between them. There are 14 residues in the CDR3. The CDR3 sequence: CASSSRARENIQYF. The CDR3 bases are TGTGCCAGTAGTTCGAGGGCGAGGGAAAACATTCAGTACTTC.

This chain connects TRBV19 to TRBJ1-5; D gene ambiguous. The germline V and J ends were trimmed by 5 bases and 7 bases, with 12 bases remaining between them. Germline loops: CDR1 LNHDA, CDR2 SQIVND (reference sequence). The CDR3 is 13 residues long. The CDR3 loop is CASSAATGQPQHF. The CDR3, as DNA: TGTGCCAGTAGTGCTGCCACGGGACAGCCCCAGCATTTT.

The rearrangement uses TRBV4-2 and TRBJ1-2; 8 nucleotides match TRBD1. Trimming at V came to 1 base and at J to 1 base, leaving 5 bases not matched to a gene. CDR1 and CDR2 (germline): LGHNA, YNFKEQ. This CDR3 comprises 16 residues. CDR3 in amino acids: CASSQVGQGLNYGYTF. The CDR3 DNA sequence: TGTGCCAGCAGCCAAGTAGGACAGGGACTTAACTATGGCTACACCTTC.

This chain links TRBV19 with TRBJ2-3; D is uncertain. The germline V gene has CDR1 LNHDA and CDR2 SQIVND (reference sequence). The CDR3 has 13 amino acids. V lost 5 bases, J lost 2 bases, and 8 bases lay in between. CDR3 coding DNA: TGTGCCAGTAGTCCTACTCACACAGATACGCAGTATTTT. Translation: CASSPTHTDTQYF.

The rearrangement uses TRBV10-3 and TRBJ2-7; 8 bases align to TRBD1. Germline loops: CDR1 ENHRY, CDR2 SYGVKD. This CDR3 comprises 14 residues. V dropped 5 bases and J dropped 0; count of bases not matched to a gene: 3. This CDR3 is CAISPGQASYEQYF. For the CDR3, the DNA is TGTGCCATCAGTCCGGGACAGGCCTCCTACGAGCAGTACTTC.

The J gene is TRBJ2-5, the V gene TRBV5-6; weak D call: TRBD1 (5 bases). The V end was cut by 0 bases, the J end by 4 bases, with 10 bases between. The V gene's germline CDR1 is SGHDT and CDR2 YYEEEE. This CDR3 is 14 amino acids long. Here the CDR3 DNA reads TGTGCCAGCAGCTTGGGGCAGGGAAGAGAGACCCAGTACTTC. It yields the protein CASSLGQGRETQYF.

V is TRBV6-6 and J is TRBJ2-1; TRBD1 matches at 7 bases. CDR3 size: 16 residues. Trimming removed 4 bases from V and 6 bases from J; junction bases left unmatched: 12. Germline V gives CDR1 MNHNY, CDR2 SVGAGI (reference sequence). CDR3 in DNA: TGTGCCAGCAGTTTCCTGACAGGGATGGTCGTCAATGAGCAGTTCTTC. As protein: CASSFLTGMVVNEQFF.

The V gene is TRBV5-1, the J gene TRBJ2-2, with 14 nucleotides matching TRBD2. Trimming took 0 bases from V and 1 from J; bases not matched to a gene: 5. The germline CDR1 and CDR2 sequences are SGHRS and YFSETQ. The CDR3 contains 19 residues. The CDR3 region is CASSLVGLAGAKNTGELFF. CDR3 coding DNA: TGCGCCAGCAGCTTGGTGGGACTAGCGGGGGCGAAGAACACCGGGGAGCTGTTTTTT.

This sequence joins TRBV24-1 and TRBJ2-3; the D gene is possibly TRBD2 (6 bases). From germline, CDR1 is KGHDR and CDR2 SFDVKD. V gave up 7 bases and J gave up 5 bases, with 12 bases separating them. This CDR3 region has 13 residues. For the CDR3, the DNA is TGTGCCACCAGAAGCCCCGGGAGAGATACGCAGTATTTT. Its protein is CATRSPGRDTQYF.

The chain is built from TRBV5-4 and TRBJ2-3; TRBD1 is a possible D gene (6 bases). This CDR3 spans 16 amino acids. The ends were cut back, 0 bases at V and 2 bases at J, with 13 bases in the middle. Germline values: CDR1 SGHNT, CDR2 YYREEE (reference sequence). CDR3 loop: CASSLGRTAITDTQYF. The CDR3 bases are TGTGCCAGCAGCTTGGGGAGGACAGCTATCACAGATACGCAGTATTTT.

The chain combines TRBV20-1 with TRBJ2-7; TRBD1 matches 8 bases. In germline, CDR1 is DFQATT, CDR2 SNEGSKA (reference sequence). V gave up 3 bases and J gave up 2 bases; unmatched junction bases: 3. There are 13 residues in the CDR3. CDR3 coding DNA: TGCAGTGCTAGTCTGACAGGGGCCTACGAGCAGTACTTC. It encodes CSASLTGAYEQYF.

The chain links TRBV7-2 to TRBJ2-1; D is perhaps TRBD2 (5 bases). V lost 1 base to trimming and J lost 1 base, with 8 bases between them. Germline V gene sequence: CDR1 SGHTA, CDR2 FQGNSA. The CDR3 consists of 15 residues. CDR3 nucleotides: TGTGCCAGCAGCTTAGTCCAGCGGTCCTACAATGAGCAGTTCTTC. Its translation: CASSLVQRSYNEQFF.

This sequence joins TRBV10-2 and TRBJ1-1; D ambiguous. This CDR3 is 16 amino acids long. Looked up from germline, CDR1 is WSHSY and CDR2 is SAAADI. Trimming removed 2 bases from V and 0 bases from J, with 13 bases in between. The CDR3 is CASSERQASMNTEAFF. The CDR3, as DNA: TGCGCCAGCAGTGAGAGGCAGGCTAGCATGAACACTGAAGCTTTCTTT.

This chain connects TRBV25-1 to TRBJ1-4, with D unclear. The germline CDR1 and CDR2 sequences are MGHDK and SYGVNS. V lost 11 bases to trimming and J lost 4 bases, with 17 bases between them. The CDR3 spans 14 residues. The CDR3, as DNA: TGTGCCCGTAGGTACGGGTCGGATAATGAAAAACTGTTTTTT. Amino acids: CARRYGSDNEKLFF.

The chain links TRBV7-2 to TRBJ2-5; a weak D match, TRBD2 (5 bases). V lost 1 base and J 6 bases, leaving 12 bases between the germline ends. The germline gives CDR1 SGHTA, CDR2 FQGNSA. This CDR3 contains 14 residues. The CDR3 nucleotides are TGTGCCAGCAGCTTAGACCCTAGCTCAAAGACCCAGTACTTC. Translated, it gives CASSLDPSSKTQYF.

The V call is TRBV7-9, the J call TRBJ1-2; D ambiguous. The germline V and J ends were trimmed by 1 base and 8 bases, with 14 bases remaining between them. This CDR3 has 14 amino acids. Per the germline V gene, CDR1 is SEHNR and CDR2 is FQNEAQ (reference sequence). The CDR3 spells CASSLESAGGGYTF. DNA for the CDR3: TGTGCCAGCAGCTTAGAATCTGCGGGAGGAGGCTACACCTTC.

In DNA form, the CDR3 reads TGTGCCAGCAGGAATAGAGGGGACAGTCGGACTGAAGCTTTCTTT. This encodes CASRNRGDSRTEAFF. The V and J genes are TRBV27 and TRBJ1-1, with 7 bases aligning to TRBD1. CDR3 length equals 15 residues. Germline V gene sequence: CDR1 MNHEY, CDR2 SMNVEV (reference sequence). V lost 6 bases and J lost 5; bases outside the gene matches: 12.

Regarding this clone: The sample has other DNA sequences that encode this CDR3 too. This chain connects TRBV6-5 to TRBJ1-5; D is unclear. The CDR3 covers 12 residues. V dropped 7 bases and J dropped 4 bases, with 8 bases sitting between them. In germline, CDR1 is MNHEY, CDR2 SVGAGI. The CDR3 coding sequence is TGTGCCAGCACCTCCCTAAATCAGCCCCAGCATTTT. Translation: CASTSLNQPQHF.